This is a list of T cell receptor beta chains from one sample in a study of control samples from healthy donors and cancer patients. Data came from immunoSEQ multiplex PCR; TCRdb stores just in-frame clones and leaves some out. The data contain 70,000 to 85,000 clones, more than 65% of them singletons. Sequenced material: PBMCs. These receptors were obtained from a man aged 55 to 70 with head and neck cancer. Both conserved end residues are part of each CDR3. Each record gives: V gene, J gene, CDR3 protein.

TRBV6-5,TRBJ2-3,CASSGQGRVTDTQYF
TRBV2,TRBJ1-2,CARVQGRKTKGYTF
TRBV7-2,TRBJ1-2,CASSLSDRNYGYTF
TRBV28,TRBJ2-6,CASSPRTWRSGANVLTF
TRBV14,TRBJ2-7,CASSTSGGRYEQYF
TRBV5-1,TRBJ2-5,CASADIVQETQYF
TRBV6-5,TRBJ2-6,CASSLRVSGANVLTF
TRBV5-4,TRBJ2-1,CASSSLAGVVNEQFF
TRBV6-1,TRBJ1-1,CASSEPHLSSTEAFF
TRBV5-1,TRBJ1-3,CASSLDGMARNTIYF